What follows are 13 T cell receptor beta chains derived from one specimen sequenced in a study of blood T cell repertoires in COVID-19. The protocol was immunoSEQ multiplex PCR, while the TCRdb copy is restricted to in-frame clones and leaves out a portion. The table has 190,000 or so clones, over 75% seen once. Sequencing was performed on peripheral blood. These receptors were taken from a woman older than 75 with active or convalescent COVID-19.

The J gene is TRBJ2-7, the V gene TRBV19, with a tentative D call TRBD2 (6 bases). CDR1 and CDR2 (germline): LNHDA, SQIVND (reference sequence). Trimming took off 4 bases at V and 0 bases at J, with 10 bases between the two ends. This CDR3 region has 14 residues. The CDR3 here is CASSSRGSSYEQYF. The CDR3 DNA reads TGTGCCAGTAGTAGTCGGGGGAGCTCCTACGAGCAGTACTTC. The full variable domain, with the rest looked up from reference TRBV19 and TRBJ2-7, is DGGITQSPKYLFRKEGQNVTLSCEQNLNHDAMYWYRQDPGQGLRLIYYSQIVNDFQKGDIAEGYSVSREKKESFPLTVTSAQKNPTAFYLCASSSRGSSYEQYFGPGTRLTVT.

The chain has TRBV6-5 and TRBJ2-3; D call uncertain. Germline CDR1 is MNHEY and CDR2 is SVGAGI. Trimming shortened V by 0 bases and J by 6 bases, and 7 bases separated the two germline ends. This CDR3 has 13 residues. The CDR3 DNA reads TGTGCCAGCAGTTACTCGTTCCTTGATACGCAGTATTTT. This translates into CASSYSFLDTQYF.

J is TRBJ1-5 and V is TRBV19; TRBD1 aligns across 7 bases. With 7 bases clipped from V and 7 bases from J, the junction kept 7 bases outside the gene matches. Germline values: CDR1 LNHDA, CDR2 SQIVND (reference sequence). CDR3 length equals 13 residues. The CDR3 region is CASTGTVGQPQHF. CDR3 nucleotides: TGTGCCAGTACCGGGACAGTTGGACAGCCCCAGCATTTT.

The table lists this clone with a few counts. This chain connects TRBV19 to TRBJ1-2; TRBD1 agrees at 8 bases. Per germline, CDR1 LNHDA and CDR2 SQIVND (reference sequence). V lost 4 bases, J lost 8 bases, and 12 bases stayed unmatched. The length of the CDR3 is 15 residues. This chain's CDR3 is CASSTTRQGYYGYTF. In nucleotides, the CDR3 is TGTGCCAGTAGTACCACCAGACAGGGGTATTACGGCTACACCTTC.

The J gene is TRBJ1-2, the V gene TRBV11-2; the match to TRBD1 covers 8 bases. This CDR3 is built from 15 residues. V shed 5 bases, J shed 4 bases, and the junction held 9 bases outside the gene matches. Germline CDR1 reads SGHAT; CDR2 reads FQNNGV. The CDR3 DNA reads as TGTGCCAGCAGCCTAGGACAGGGAGGAGTCTATGGCTACACCTTC. The encoded protein is CASSLGQGGVYGYTF.

This clone has only a few counts. The genes are TRBV6-5 and TRBJ1-3; D might be TRBD1 (6 bases). The CDR3 is made up of 13 amino acids. V was trimmed by 11 bases and J by 2 bases, leaving 13 bases between them. Per the germline V gene, CDR1 is MNHEY and CDR2 is SVGAGI. This chain's CDR3 is CAASQGPGNTIYF. For the CDR3, the DNA is TGTGCCGCCTCACAGGGTCCTGGAAACACCATATATTTT.

This clone appeared a few times. The chain has TRBV21-1 and TRBJ1-5; the table's TRBD1 call for D was not verified on the DNA. TRBV21-1 constitutes a pseudogene. The CDR3 runs to 15 residues. The CDR3 nucleotides read TGTGCCAGCAGCCGGCAGGGGAGTTTCGATCAGCCCCAGCATTTT. Its translation is CASSRQGSFDQPQHF.

The V call is TRBV28, the J call TRBJ1-4; perhaps TRBD1 as D (5 bases). This CDR3 region has 14 residues. CDR1 is MDHEN, CDR2 SYDVKM, per germline. V was cut by 3 bases and J by 8 bases, with 13 bases left in between. The CDR3, as DNA: TGTGCCAGCAGTTTCGGCACAGGTCGAGAAAAACTGTTTTTT. Amino acid sequence: CASSFGTGREKLFF.

The chain joins TRBV11-3 to TRBJ2-7; 7 bases fit TRBD1. The CDR3 is 14 amino acids. The V and J ends lost 1 base and 0 bases, in that order; junction bases with no gene match: 0. Germline CDR1 is SGHNT and CDR2 is YENEEA. The CDR3 nucleotides are TGTGCCAGCAGCTTAGGGGACAGCTCCTACGAGCAGTACTTC. Its translation: CASSLGDSSYEQYF.

This chain uses TRBV4-1 with TRBJ2-7; TRBD1 is a possible D gene (5 bases). Germline loops: CDR1 MGHRA, CDR2 YSYEKL. The CDR3 consists of 15 residues. Trimming stripped 4 bases from V and 7 bases from J, with 20 bases between. The CDR3 reads CASSPTLTADWEQYF. The CDR3 DNA sequence: TGCGCCAGCAGCCCAACCTTGACAGCCGATTGGGAGCAGTACTTC.

The chain recombines TRBV6-4 with TRBJ2-1; D possibly corresponds to TRBD1 (6 bases). Trimming removed 4 bases at V and 8 bases at J, with 12 bases between. The CDR3 length is 13 residues. Germline CDR1 reads MRHNA; CDR2 reads SNTAGT. CDR3 residues: CASSAYREYEQFF. CDR3 nucleotide sequence: TGTGCCAGCAGTGCGTACAGGGAATATGAGCAGTTCTTC.

CDR3 amino acids: CASSDRLQGGTDTQYF. Here the CDR3 DNA reads TGTGCCAGCAGTGACCGTCTACAGGGGGGCACAGATACGCAGTATTTT. This chain links TRBV6-1 with TRBJ2-3; TRBD1 agrees at 8 bases. Germline V gene data show CDR1 as MNHNS and CDR2 as SASEGT. The CDR3 is 16 amino acids. J was trimmed by 1 base and V by 3 bases; bases with no gene match: 6.

This chain joins TRBV11-3 and TRBJ2-2, with 8 bases identical to TRBD2. There are 17 residues in the CDR3. Germline loops: CDR1 SGHNT, CDR2 YENEEA. Trimming at V came to 4 bases and at J to 1 base, leaving 8 bases not matched to a gene. CDR3 coding DNA: TGTGCCAGCAGCTACGGCGGGGGGTCCGTGAACACCGGGGAGCTGTTTTTT. This translates into CASSYGGGSVNTGELFF.